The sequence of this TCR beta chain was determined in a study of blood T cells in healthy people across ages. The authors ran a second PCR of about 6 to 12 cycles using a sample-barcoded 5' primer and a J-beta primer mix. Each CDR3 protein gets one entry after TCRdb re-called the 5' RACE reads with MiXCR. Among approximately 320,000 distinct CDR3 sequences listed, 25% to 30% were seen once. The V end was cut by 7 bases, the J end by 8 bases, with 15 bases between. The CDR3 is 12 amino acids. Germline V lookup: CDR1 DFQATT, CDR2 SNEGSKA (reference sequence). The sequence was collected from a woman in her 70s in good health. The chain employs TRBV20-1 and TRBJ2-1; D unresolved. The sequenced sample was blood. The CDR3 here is CSGADHGDEQFF. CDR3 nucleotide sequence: TGCAGTGGGGCCGACCATGGGGATGAGCAGTTCTTC.